This T cell receptor (beta chain) was sequenced for a study of Graves' ophthalmopathy and Graves' hyperthyroidism. This clonotype was seen at least ten times. Its antigen is still unknown. Transcripts of RNA were the source for amplifying TCR beta CDR3 regions. The library came from an HTBI-primed first-round RT-PCR and a second-round multiplex PCR. TCRdb reprocessed the multiplex PCR reads with MiXCR, giving one entry per CDR3 protein. Altogether approximately 700,000 distinct CDR3 sequences are present, roughly 40% being singletons, with the ten largest covering 44%. Study conclusions and caveats: Blood also harbored most expanded thyroid clonotypes above 0.001 frequency. At about 69% sensitivity and approximately 72% specificity, the model predicted progression of the ophthalmopathy.

CDR1 and CDR2 from the germline V gene are ENHRY and SYGVKD. The CDR3 runs to 15 residues. The V segment lost 7 bases and the J segment 1 base; nucleotides outside the gene matches: 5. V gene TRBV10-3 combines with J gene TRBJ1-1; 11 nucleotides match TRBD1. This clonotype was obtained from an adult man with Graves' ophthalmopathy. Material: peripheral blood. CDR3 DNA sequence: TGTGCCATCACTGGGGGACAGGGGGGGAACACTGAAGCTTTCTTT. Encoded protein: CAITGGQGGNTEAFF.